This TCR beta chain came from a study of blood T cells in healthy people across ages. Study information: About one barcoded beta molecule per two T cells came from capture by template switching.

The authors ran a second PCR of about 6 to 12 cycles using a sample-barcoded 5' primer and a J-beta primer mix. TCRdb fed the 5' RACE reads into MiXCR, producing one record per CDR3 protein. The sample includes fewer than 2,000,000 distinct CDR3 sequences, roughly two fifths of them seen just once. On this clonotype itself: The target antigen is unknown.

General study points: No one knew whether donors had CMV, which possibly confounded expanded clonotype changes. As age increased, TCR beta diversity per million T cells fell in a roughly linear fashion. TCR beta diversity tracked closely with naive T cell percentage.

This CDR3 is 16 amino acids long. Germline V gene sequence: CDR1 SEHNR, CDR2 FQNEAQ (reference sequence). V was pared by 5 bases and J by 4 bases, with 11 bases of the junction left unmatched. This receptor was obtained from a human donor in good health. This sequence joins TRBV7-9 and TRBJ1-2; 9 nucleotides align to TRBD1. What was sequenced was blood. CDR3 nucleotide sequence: TGTGCCAGCAGCCCTAACAGGGGGCGGGTAGGCTATGGCTACACCTTC. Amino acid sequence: CASSPNRGRVGYGYTF.